Presented here are 23 T cell receptor beta chains from one specimen sequenced in a study of identical twins. A single record per CDR3 protein comes from TCRdb applying MiXCR to the 5' RACE reads. The sample lists roughly 690,000 distinct CDR3 sequences, 21% occurring once. The sample also formed part of further work on T cells expressing NK-cell markers.

Sequencing was carried out using PBMCs. The receptor source for this set is a woman between 18 and 29 years old in good health.

The J gene is TRBJ2-7, the V gene TRBV28, with D hard to call. This CDR3 has 11 amino acids. The germline gives CDR1 MDHEN, CDR2 SYDVKM. V lost 9 bases, J lost 3 bases, and 9 bases lay in between. As DNA, the CDR3 is TGTGCCAGTAGAGACCACTACGAGCAGTACTTC. Protein sequence: CASRDHYEQYF.

The chain employs TRBV10-3 and TRBJ1-1; D perhaps matches TRBD1 (5 bases). V lost 4 bases, J lost 4 bases, and 13 bases lay in between. CDR1 and CDR2 from the germline V gene are ENHRY and SYGVKD. The CDR3 is 14 amino acids. The CDR3 loop reads CAISASERGTEAFF. The CDR3 nucleotides read TGTGCCATCAGTGCAAGCGAGAGGGGCACTGAAGCTTTCTTT.

This chain links TRBV27 with TRBJ2-1; the match to TRBD2 covers 7 bases. Germline V lookup: CDR1 MNHEY, CDR2 SMNVEV (reference sequence). The CDR3 loop spans 17 amino acids. V lost 4 bases to trimming and J lost 0 bases; unmatched junction nucleotides: 9. CDR3 protein: CASSSDSGASSYNEQFF. DNA for the CDR3: TGTGCCAGCAGTTCCGACAGCGGGGCTAGCTCCTACAATGAGCAGTTCTTC.

This clonotype was seen only a few times. The chain combines TRBV5-1 with TRBJ2-7, with a weak D call TRBD2 (6 bases). V lost 1 base and J lost 3, with 14 bases in between. The CDR3 runs 15 residues. The germline CDR1 and CDR2 sequences are SGHRS and YFSETQ. This chain's CDR3 is CASSLNAAGDYEQYF. The CDR3 DNA sequence: TGCGCCAGCAGCTTGAACGCAGCGGGCGACTACGAGCAGTACTTC.

The chain employs TRBV10-2 and TRBJ2-7; D is ambiguous. Deletions cut 6 bases from V and 6 bases from J, with 9 bases between. CDR1 is WSHSY, CDR2 SAAADI, per germline. This CDR3 comprises 11 residues. The chain's CDR3 is CASRYGFEQYF. CDR3 DNA: TGCGCCAGCAGATACGGGTTCGAGCAGTACTTC.

The chain carries TRBV20-1 and TRBJ2-3; perhaps TRBD2 as D (6 bases). The germline CDR1 and CDR2 sequences are DFQATT and SNEGSKA (reference sequence). V lost 1 base to trimming and J lost 0 bases, with 11 bases between them. The CDR3 covers 15 residues. CDR3 DNA sequence: TGCAGTGCTAGAGGTGGAGGGACTAGCACAGATACGCAGTATTTT. Translating it yields CSARGGGTSTDTQYF.

The chain uses TRBV7-9 and TRBJ2-1, with TRBD2 matching over 10 bases. Germline loops: CDR1 SEHNR, CDR2 FQNEAQ (reference sequence). Trimming at V came to 3 bases and at J to 5 bases, leaving 10 bases not matched to a gene. The CDR3 sequence is 17 residues long. The CDR3 nucleotides read TGTGCCAGCAGCTTGGGCTCCGGGACTAGCGCCAACAATGAGCAGTTCTTC. This sequence encodes CASSLGSGTSANNEQFF.

V gene TRBV5-1 combines with J gene TRBJ1-2, with a possible D match to TRBD1 (5 bases). This CDR3 has 14 amino acids. The V gene's germline CDR1 is SGHRS and CDR2 YFSETQ. V was pared by 3 bases and J by 3 bases, with 12 bases between. The CDR3 DNA sequence: TGCGCCAGCAGCTCGGGACCCAAGGACTATGGCTACACCTTC. It codes for CASSSGPKDYGYTF.

The genes are TRBV11-2 and TRBJ1-1, with D unclear. CDR1 and CDR2 (germline): SGHAT, FQNNGV. V gave up 1 base and J gave up 3 bases, with 12 bases separating them. The CDR3 covers 15 residues. The CDR3 loop is CASSLASQWDTEAFF. CDR3 coding DNA: TGTGCCAGCAGCTTAGCATCCCAGTGGGACACTGAAGCTTTCTTT. Filled out from reference TRBV11-2 and TRBJ1-1, the complete variable domain reads EAGVAQSPRYKIIEKRQSVAFWCNPISGHATLYWYQQILGQGPKLLIQFQNNGVVDDSQLPKDRFSAERLKGVDSTLKIQPAKLEDSAVYLCASSLASQWDTEAFFGQGTRLTVV.

This clonotype has more than one count but fewer than ten. This chain connects TRBV7-2 to TRBJ2-2; possible D gene TRBD2, 6 bases. In germline, CDR1 is SGHTA, CDR2 FQGNSA. The length of the CDR3 is 16 residues. V lost 5 bases and J lost 4, with 17 bases in between. The CDR3 sequence: CASSPFGGSTTGELFF. The CDR3, as DNA: TGTGCCAGCAGCCCTTTCGGAGGGAGTACCACCGGGGAGCTGTTTTTT.

This clonotype was detected ten times or more. This chain connects TRBV6-1 to TRBJ2-3; no firm D call. The ends were cut back, 5 bases at V and 0 bases at J, with 15 bases in the middle. This CDR3 spans 16 amino acids. From germline, CDR1 is MNHNS and CDR2 SASEGT. CDR3 DNA sequence: TGTGCCAGCAGTACCCCGGACGATTCTAGCACAGATACGCAGTATTTT. It codes for CASSTPDDSSTDTQYF.

The CDR3 sequence is CASSRAGQNNEQFF. CDR3 DNA: TGCGCCAGCAGCCGTGCGGGTCAGAACAATGAGCAGTTCTTC. The rearrangement links TRBV5-1 to TRBJ2-1; the D gene is possibly TRBD2 (5 bases). Looked up from germline, CDR1 is SGHRS and CDR2 is YFSETQ. Trimming removed 4 bases at V and 5 bases at J, with 13 bases between. The CDR3 has 14 amino acids.

The chain employs TRBV20-1 and TRBJ2-2, with TRBD2 matching over 7 bases. This CDR3 is built from 16 residues. The V and J ends lost 0 bases and 1 base, in that order; junction bases with no gene match: 5. Per the germline V gene, CDR1 is DFQATT and CDR2 is SNEGSKA (reference sequence). The CDR3 coding sequence is TGCAGTGCTAGAGATCCTGGGGGGGGGAACACCGGGGAGCTGTTTTTT. Its translation: CSARDPGGGNTGELFF.

This clonotype was counted a few times. The chain uses TRBV12-3 or TRBV12-4 and TRBJ2-1, with a possible D match to TRBD1 (6 bases). The CDR3 spans 15 residues. The V and J ends lost 6 bases and 4 bases respectively, with 16 bases between them. The CDR3 DNA reads TGTGCCAGCAGGGCAGGGACAACGTCTTACAATGAGCAGTTCTTC. Protein sequence: CASRAGTTSYNEQFF.

The chain recombines TRBV7-9 with TRBJ2-7; the D gene is possibly TRBD2 (6 bases). V was pared by 4 bases and J by 4 bases, with 17 bases between. The CDR3 loop spans 15 amino acids. CDR1 SEHNR and CDR2 FQNEAQ come from the germline V gene (reference sequence). CDR3 nucleotides: TGTGCCAGCAGCTATGCGGGGTCCCCAGGGTACGAGCAGTACTTC. Translated: CASSYAGSPGYEQYF. Using reference TRBV7-9 and TRBJ2-7 for the parts outside the CDR3, the full variable domain is DTGVSQNPRHKITKRGQNVTFRCDPISEHNRLYWYRQTLGQGPEFLTYFQNEAQLEKSRLLSDRFSAERPKGSFSTLEIQRTEQGDSAMYLCASSYAGSPGYEQYFGPGTRLTVT.

This chain connects TRBV12-3 or TRBV12-4 to TRBJ2-3; 10 bases agree with TRBD1. This CDR3 has 15 residues. V was pared by 3 bases and J by 4 bases, with 4 bases of the junction left unmatched. CDR3 protein: CASSFGTGVADTQYF. The CDR3 nucleotides are TGTGCCAGCAGTTTCGGGACAGGGGTGGCAGATACGCAGTATTTT.

The gene calls are TRBV4-3 and TRBJ2-3; 9 bases are a match to TRBD2. The CDR3 length is 15 residues. Germline V gene sequence: CDR1 LGHNA, CDR2 YSLEER. V was clipped by 0 bases and J by 6 bases; unmatched bases: 4. DNA for the CDR3: TGCGCCAGCAGCCAAGATGGGACTAGCTACGATACGCAGTATTTT. It is translated as CASSQDGTSYDTQYF.

This sequence joins TRBV18 and TRBJ2-1, with 7 positions matching TRBD2. Germline V lookup: CDR1 KGHSH, CDR2 LQKENI. There are 14 residues in the CDR3. V shed 3 bases and J 5 bases; nucleotides not matched to a gene: 4. The CDR3 loop reads CASSPTSRDNEQFF. The DNA for the CDR3 is TGTGCCAGCTCACCGACTAGCCGAGACAATGAGCAGTTCTTC.

This clonotype was counted a few times. The V gene is TRBV6-5, the J gene TRBJ2-7; TRBD2 is a possible D gene (6 bases). The CDR3 loop spans 15 amino acids. The V gene's germline CDR1 is MNHEY and CDR2 SVGAGI. The V end lost 0 bases, the J end lost 0 bases, and 9 bases lay between the germline ends. The CDR3 sequence: CASSYSGTLSYEQYF. CDR3 sequence (DNA): TGTGCCAGCAGTTACTCTGGGACTCTCTCCTACGAGCAGTACTTC.

This clonotype was seen only a few times. The V and J genes are TRBV14 and TRBJ2-3; D may be TRBD2 (7 bases). The CDR3 is made up of 16 amino acids. V shed 0 bases and J shed 6 bases, with 16 bases lying between them. The germline gives CDR1 SGHDN, CDR2 FVKESK. CDR3 sequence reads: CASSQDRGAREDTQYF. In DNA form, the CDR3 reads TGTGCCAGCAGCCAAGATCGGGGGGCTCGGGAGGATACGCAGTATTTT.

This clonotype was found once. An end of the junction does not agree with germline; a read error may underlie this. This chain's CDR3 is CPISELPSMNEQFF. CDR3 sequence (DNA): TGTCCCATCAGTGAGCTGCCTAGTATGAATGAGCAGTTCTTC. J is TRBJ2-1 and V is TRBV10-3; no reliable D call. Germline V gives CDR1 ENHRY, CDR2 SYGVKD. The CDR3 length is 14 residues.

This clonotype was detected only a few times. The V call is TRBV27, the J call TRBJ2-7; 7 bases align to TRBD2. The CDR3 loop spans 15 amino acids. The germline V gene has CDR1 MNHEY and CDR2 SMNVEV (reference sequence). V lost 5 bases and J lost 3; bases outside the gene matches: 10. CDR3 sequence: CASSPNPTSFYEQYF. The CDR3 DNA sequence: TGTGCCAGCAGTCCCAACCCGACTAGCTTCTACGAGCAGTACTTC.

This clonotype came up a few times. The V call is TRBV20-1, the J call TRBJ1-5; D uncertain. V lost 5 bases and J lost 5, with 16 bases in between. The germline V gene has CDR1 DFQATT and CDR2 SNEGSKA (reference sequence). The CDR3 is made up of 14 amino acids. The CDR3 sequence: CSASGPNPDQPQHF. The CDR3, as DNA: TGCAGTGCTTCTGGTCCCAACCCTGATCAGCCCCAGCATTTT.